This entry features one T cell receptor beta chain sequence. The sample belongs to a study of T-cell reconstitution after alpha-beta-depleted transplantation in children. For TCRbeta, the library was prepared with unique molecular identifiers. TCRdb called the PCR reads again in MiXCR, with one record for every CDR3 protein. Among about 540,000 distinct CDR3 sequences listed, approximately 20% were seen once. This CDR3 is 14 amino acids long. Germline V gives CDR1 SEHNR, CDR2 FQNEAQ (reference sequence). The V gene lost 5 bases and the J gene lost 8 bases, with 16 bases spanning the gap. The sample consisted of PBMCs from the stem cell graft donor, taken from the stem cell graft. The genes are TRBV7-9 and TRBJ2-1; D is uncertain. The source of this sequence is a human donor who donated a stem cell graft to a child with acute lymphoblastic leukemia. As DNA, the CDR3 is TGTGCCAGCAGCCTGTGGGGTAGTGATTATGAGCAGTTCTTC. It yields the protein CASSLWGSDYEQFF.